The present TCR beta chain was sequenced within a study of T cell responses to AZD1222 COVID-19 vaccine. Study observations and caveats: Reportedly, nearly half the spike-specific TCRs target unmutated variant regions. Donor demographics were predominantly white British with a female majority; clonal diversity may be underestimated.

Germline V lookup: CDR1 SGHAT, CDR2 FQNNGV. CDR3 size: 17 residues. The ends lost 3 bases at V and 3 bases at J; junction bases unmatched: 7. As concerns this clone: Its specificity is not known.

Sequencing was performed with immunoSEQ multiplex PCR; in TCRdb, only in-frame clones are kept and a portion is missing. The sample carries more than 95,000 clones, roughly 92% recorded once. The clonotype comes from an adult who received the AZD1222 COVID-19 vaccine. This chain links TRBV11-2 with TRBJ2-3; the match to TRBD2 covers 12 bases. The specimen was peripheral blood, collected 28 days after the second AZD1222 dose. CDR3 protein: CASSLTSGSPGTDTQYF. CDR3 bases: TGTGCCAGCAGCTTGACTAGCGGGAGCCCCGGGACAGATACGCAGTATTTT. The variable domain in full, completed from reference TRBV11-2 and TRBJ2-3, reads EAGVAQSPRYKIIEKRQSVAFWCNPISGHATLYWYQQILGQGPKLLIQFQNNGVVDDSQLPKDRFSAERLKGVDSTLKIQPAKLEDSAVYLCASSLTSGSPGTDTQYFGPGTRLTVL.